This T cell receptor (beta chain) comes out of a study of breast tumors, draining lymph nodes, adjacent tissues. TCRdb reprocessed the multiplex PCR reads via MiXCR and lists one record per CDR3 protein. The sample records about 230,000 distinct CDR3 sequences, roughly 32% being singletons. CDR3 length equals 14 residues. From germline, CDR1 is MNHEY and CDR2 SVGEGT. The V end lost 4 bases, the J end lost 5 bases, and 12 bases lay between the germline ends. This clonotype has at least ten counts. Antigen: not known. Axillary draining lymph nodes of breast cancer patients supplied the node samples. Broader study findings: The lymph node origin of tumor T cells was framed as consistent with a hypothesis, not demonstrated. Tumor repertoires ranked between lymph nodes and nontumor tissue in diversity, with V and J gene preferences.

The material sequenced was axillary lymph node tissue. The receptor was isolated from a female donor with breast cancer. Some clones in this sample may be carry-over from other donors' samples. The rearrangement joins TRBV6-2 or TRBV6-3 to TRBJ2-1; D gene uncertain. The CDR3 region has the DNA TGTGCCAGCAGTTCGGATGGATGGAACAATGAGCAGTTCTTC. As protein: CASSSDGWNNEQFF.